Below are 7 T cell receptor beta chains sequenced from a single sample in a study of shared T cell receptors in the human thymus. Generated by immunoSEQ multiplex PCR, the TCRdb table keeps only in-frame clones and is missing some. Of about 660,000 clones in the sample, about 89% are singletons; the top ten hold approximately 0.0097%. This same sample was also part of a study on human thymus T cells.

The sequenced sample consisted of thymocytes. These receptors all stem from a boy less than two years old with a congenital heart defect.

This clone was observed a handful of times. The chain uses TRBV25-1 and TRBJ2-3; D gene unclear. The CDR3 consists of 16 residues. From germline, CDR1 is MGHDK and CDR2 SYGVNS. Between the trimmed V and J ends, which lost 2 bases and 3 bases, there was a span of 15 bases. The CDR3 sequence is CASSEANSRETDTQYF. The CDR3, as DNA: TGTGCCAGCAGTGAAGCAAACAGCAGAGAGACAGATACGCAGTATTTT.

The chain is built from TRBV13 and TRBJ1-6; weak D call: TRBD1 (5 bases). CDR3 length: 19 residues. Germline CDR1 and CDR2: PRHDT and FYEKMQ (reference sequence). The V end lost 6 bases, the J end lost 0 bases, and 21 bases lay between the germline ends. The CDR3 protein is CASSLTVRKISSYNSPLHF. The CDR3 bases are TGTGCCAGCAGTTTGACAGTTCGGAAAATCAGCTCCTATAATTCACCCCTCCACTTT. Variable domain in full (rest from reference TRBV13 and TRBJ1-6): AAGVIQSPRHLIKEKRETATLKCYPIPRHDTVYWYQQGPGQDPQFLISFYEKMQSDKGSIPDRFSAQQFSDYHSELNMSSLELGDSALYFCASSLTVRKISSYNSPLHFGNGTRLTVT.

This clone has just one count. The V and J genes are TRBV15 and TRBJ2-5, with 10 bases identical to TRBD2. The CDR3 has 16 amino acids. The germline gives CDR1 LNHNV, CDR2 YYDKDF (reference sequence). The J segment lost 3 bases and the V segment lost 5 bases, leaving 9 bases of the junction unmatched. CDR3 in amino acids: CATSGTHSGGKETQYF. The CDR3 coding sequence is TGTGCCACCAGCGGAACCCATAGCGGGGGGAAAGAGACCCAGTACTTC.

The chain employs TRBV27 and TRBJ2-6; perhaps TRBD2 as D (6 bases). Per germline, CDR1 MNHEY and CDR2 SMNVEV (reference sequence). The CDR3 spans 19 residues. V was cut by 4 bases and J by 1 base, with 20 bases left in between. Here the CDR3 reads CASSSGTDHKGSGANVLTF. The CDR3 DNA reads as TGTGCCAGCAGTTCCGGGACTGATCACAAAGGTTCTGGGGCCAACGTCCTGACTTTC.

This clone was seen a single time. The rearrangement uses TRBV7-2 and TRBJ2-7; TRBD2 matches 14 bases. Germline V gives CDR1 SGHTA, CDR2 FQGNSA. The CDR3 covers 16 residues. The ends lost 5 bases at V and 4 bases at J; junction bases unmatched: 7. CDR3 sequence (DNA): TGTGCCAGCAGCACGACGACTAGCGGGGGGGGTTACGAGCAGTACTTC. Amino acids: CASSTTTSGGGYEQYF. Together with reference TRBV7-2 and TRBJ2-7, the CDR3 gives the full variable domain: GAGVSQSPSNKVTEKGKDVELRCDPISGHTALYWYRQSLGQGLEFLIYFQGNSAPDKSGLPSDRFSAERTGGSVSTLTIQRTQQEDSAVYLCASSTTTSGGGYEQYFGPGTRLTVT.

V gene TRBV5-4 combines with J gene TRBJ1-2, with TRBD1 identical over 7 bases. Trimming took 4 bases from V and 0 from J; bases not matched to a gene: 12. Germline V gene sequence: CDR1 SGHNT, CDR2 YYREEE (reference sequence). There are 17 residues in the CDR3. CDR3: CASSNQDRVPSNYGYTF. The CDR3 bases are TGTGCCAGCAGCAACCAAGACAGGGTCCCCTCTAACTATGGCTACACCTTC.

The V and J genes are TRBV5-4 and TRBJ2-5; D is possibly TRBD2 (6 bases). The V gene lost 0 bases and the J gene lost 4 bases, with 13 bases spanning the gap. There are 15 residues in the CDR3. Germline CDR1 and CDR2: SGHNT and YYREEE (reference sequence). DNA of the CDR3: TGTGCCAGCAGCTTGGAGGCGGGGCCGGGAGAGACCCAGTACTTC. It translates to CASSLEAGPGETQYF.